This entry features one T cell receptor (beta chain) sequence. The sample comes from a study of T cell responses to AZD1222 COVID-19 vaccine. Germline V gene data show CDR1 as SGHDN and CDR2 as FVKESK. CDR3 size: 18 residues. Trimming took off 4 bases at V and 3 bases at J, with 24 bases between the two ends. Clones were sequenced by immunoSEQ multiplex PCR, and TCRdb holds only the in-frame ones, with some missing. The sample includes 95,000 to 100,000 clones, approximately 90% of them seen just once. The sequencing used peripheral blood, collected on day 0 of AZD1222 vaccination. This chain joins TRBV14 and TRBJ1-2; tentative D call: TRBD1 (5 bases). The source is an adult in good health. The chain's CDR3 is CASSPAVGPPSPHYGYTF. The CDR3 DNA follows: TGTGCCAGCAGCCCGGCGGTGGGACCTCCCTCCCCCCACTATGGCTACACCTTC. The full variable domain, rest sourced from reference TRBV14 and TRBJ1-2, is EAGVTQFPSHSVIEKGQTVTLRCDPISGHDNLYWYRRVMGKEIKFLLHFVKESKQDESGMPNNRFLAERTGGTYSTLKVQPAELEDSGVYFCASSPAVGPPSPHYGYTFGSGTRLTVV.